Listed below are T cell receptor beta chains from one sample, sequenced in a study of blood T cell repertoires in COVID-19. Assay: immunoSEQ multiplex PCR; the TCRdb copy retains only in-frame clones and omits some. The sample gives 60,000 to 90,000 clones, roughly 89% of which show up once; 4.9% is in the top ten. Sequencing was done on a sample of peripheral blood. The source of these receptors is an elderly woman with active or convalescent COVID-19. The CDR3 runs from the conserved cysteine through the conserved F or W. The D gene is left open where the match is weak. For some rows the clone size is stated as once, few or many, or as a class when expanded; others skip it.

J gene: TRBJ2-5; D gene: TRBD1; V gene: TRBV7-9; clone size: .; CDR3 DNA: TGTGCCAGCAGACCCTGGTTGGGGACAGGAGAGCAAGAGACCCAGTACTTC; CDR3 protein: CASRPWLGTGEQETQYF
J gene: TRBJ2-7; D gene: TRBD2; V gene: TRBV6-6; clone size: .; CDR3 DNA: TGTGCCAGCAGCACTAGCGGGGGGATCTCCTACGAGCAGTACTTC; CDR3 protein: CASSTSGGISYEQYF
J gene: TRBJ2-3; D gene: .; V gene: TRBV7-3; clone size: .; CDR3 DNA: TGTGCCAGCAGCGCCCGGGACTGGACAGATACGCAGTATTTT; CDR3 protein: CASSARDWTDTQYF
J gene: TRBJ2-7; D gene: TRBD1; V gene: TRBV30; clone size: .; CDR3 DNA: TGTGCCTGGAGTGTAGGGACAGGGGGTTACGAGCAGTACTTC; CDR3 protein: CAWSVGTGGYEQYF
J gene: TRBJ2-1; D gene: TRBD2; V gene: TRBV9; clone size: .; CDR3 DNA: TGTGCCAGCAGCGTAGAGCAGCGGGGACGATACAATGAGCAGTTCTTC; CDR3 protein: CASSVEQRGRYNEQFF
J gene: TRBJ2-7; D gene: TRBD2; V gene: TRBV19; clone size: few; CDR3 DNA: TGTGCCAGTACGCCTAGCGGGGGATACGAGCAGTACTTC; CDR3 protein: CASTPSGGYEQYF
J gene: TRBJ2-4; D gene: .; V gene: TRBV3-1/TRBV3-2; clone size: .; CDR3 DNA: TGTGCCAGCAGCCCCCCCGGGAACATTCAGTACTTC; CDR3 protein: CASSPPGNIQYF
J gene: TRBJ2-5; D gene: .; V gene: TRBV27; clone size: .; CDR3 DNA: TGTGCCAGCAGTTTGGGGACTGGCTTATCGGAAGAGACCCAGTACTTC; CDR3 protein: CASSLGTGLSEETQYF
J gene: TRBJ2-2; D gene: .; V gene: TRBV21-1; clone size: .; CDR3 DNA: TGTGCCACTCTAGACCGGGACAGGAACACCGGGGAGCTGTTTTTT; CDR3 protein: CATLDRDRNTGELFF
J gene: TRBJ2-1; D gene: .; V gene: TRBV5-7; clone size: .; CDR3 DNA: TGTGCCAGCAGCTTGTCCCGCGGGCACAATGAGCAGTTCTTC; CDR3 protein: CASSLSRGHNEQFF
J gene: TRBJ1-4; D gene: .; V gene: TRBV5-4; clone size: .; CDR3 DNA: TGTGCCAGCAGGTGGTGGGGGGACGAAAAACTGTTTTTT; CDR3 protein: CASRWWGDEKLFF
J gene: TRBJ2-5; D gene: TRBD2; V gene: TRBV7-2; clone size: .; CDR3 DNA: TGTGCCAGCAGCAAACCGGGACTAGCGGGAGTAGAGACCCAGTACTTC; CDR3 protein: CASSKPGLAGVETQYF
J gene: TRBJ2-2; D gene: TRBD2; V gene: TRBV6-5; clone size: .; CDR3 DNA: TGTGCCAGCATACTAGCGGGGTACACCGGGGAGCTGTTTTTT; CDR3 protein: CASILAGYTGELFF
J gene: TRBJ2-6; D gene: .; V gene: TRBV9; clone size: .; CDR3 DNA: TGTGCCAGCAGCGTTCTTGGAGGGTTACCCAACGTCCTGACTTTC; CDR3 protein: CASSVLGGLPNVLTF
J gene: TRBJ2-7; D gene: TRBD1; V gene: TRBV10-1; clone size: .; CDR3 DNA: TGCGCCAGCACCGAAGGACAGGCGTCCTACGAGCAGTACTTC; CDR3 protein: CASTEGQASYEQYF
J gene: TRBJ1-2; D gene: .; V gene: TRBV28; clone size: .; CDR3 DNA: TGTGCCAGCAGTTTAATGAGGGAAGAGGGCTACACCTTC; CDR3 protein: CASSLMREEGYTF
J gene: TRBJ1-3; D gene: TRBD1; V gene: TRBV3-1/TRBV3-2; clone size: .; CDR3 DNA: TGTGCCAGCAGCCGCAGGGGGTCGGGAAACACCATATATTTT; CDR3 protein: CASSRRGSGNTIYF
J gene: TRBJ1-6; D gene: TRBD1; V gene: TRBV3-1/TRBV3-2; clone size: few; CDR3 DNA: TGTGCCAGCAGCCCTAGACAGGGGAGTAATTCACCCCTCCACTTT; CDR3 protein: CASSPRQGSNSPLHF
J gene: TRBJ1-2; D gene: TRBD1; V gene: TRBV5-1; clone size: .; CDR3 DNA: TGCGCCAGCAGCTTGGCCGGGACAGGGGAATATGGCTACACCTTC; CDR3 protein: CASSLAGTGEYGYTF
J gene: TRBJ1-6; D gene: .; V gene: TRBV18; clone size: .; CDR3 DNA: TGTGCCAGCTCGCTTCACAGTAGACAGTTTAATTCACCCCTCCACTTT; CDR3 protein: CASSLHSRQFNSPLHF
J gene: TRBJ2-4; D gene: .; V gene: TRBV4-3; clone size: .; CDR3 DNA: TGCGCCAGCAGCCAAGATCTAGGGGGTTGGGCCAAAAACATTCAGTACTTC; CDR3 protein: CASSQDLGGWAKNIQYF
J gene: TRBJ2-1; D gene: TRBD1; V gene: TRBV3-1/TRBV3-2; clone size: .; CDR3 DNA: TGTGCCAGCAGCCCCCCCGACAGGGGCTGGAACAATGAGCAGTTCTTC; CDR3 protein: CASSPPDRGWNNEQFF
J gene: TRBJ1-5; D gene: .; V gene: TRBV30; clone size: .; CDR3 DNA: TGTGCCTGGAGTGCCCCGGGGATTGTGAGCAATCAGCCCCAGCATTTT; CDR3 protein: CAWSAPGIVSNQPQHF
J gene: TRBJ1-1; D gene: .; V gene: TRBV7-3; clone size: .; CDR3 DNA: TGTGCCAGCAGCTTCTCTATGAACACTGAAGCTTTCTTT; CDR3 protein: CASSFSMNTEAFF
J gene: TRBJ2-5; D gene: .; V gene: TRBV13; clone size: .; CDR3 DNA: TGTGCCAGCAGCCGGGCGGGGGAGACCCAGTACTTC; CDR3 protein: CASSRAGETQYF
J gene: TRBJ2-1; D gene: TRBD2; V gene: TRBV6-2/TRBV6-3; clone size: .; CDR3 DNA: TGTGCCAGCAGTTCGAGACTAGCGGGAGTGCAGGAGCAGTTCTTC; CDR3 protein: CASSSRLAGVQEQFF
J gene: TRBJ2-7; D gene: TRBD1; V gene: TRBV6-5; clone size: .; CDR3 DNA: TGTGCCAGCAGACGCGGACAGGGGGCCAACTACGAGCAGTACTTC; CDR3 protein: CASRRGQGANYEQYF